This TCR beta chain was identified in a study of T cells expressing NK-cell markers. TCRdb reprocessed the 5' RACE reads, with one entry per CDR3 protein and no DNA. This sample's table reports a few hundred thousand distinct CDR3 sequences. In germline, CDR1 is WNHNN, CDR2 SYGVQD (reference sequence). The CDR3 totals 14 residues. The TCR comes from a woman in her 50s in good health. Sequenced sample: blood T cells: a sorted CD56 or NKG2C T cell subset, CD4+ or CD8+ T cells, or bulk PBMC T cells (not recorded which). V gene TRBV10-1 combines with J gene TRBJ2-3; the D call of TRBD1 rests on TCRdb alone, since no DNA is present to check it. The CDR3 sequence: CASMERAPSGTQYF.